This T cell receptor beta chain was profiled in a study of T-cell reconstitution after alpha-beta-depleted transplantation in children. In germline, CDR1 is SGHTA, CDR2 FQGNSA. Unmatched junction bases numbered 6, after V lost 6 bases and J lost 2 bases. The CDR3 loop spans 15 amino acids. Points from the study as a whole: The study reportedly traced alpha-beta T cells about two months after transplant to several hundred expanded graft clones. Hyperexpanded clones declined; after one year, newly produced T cells mostly supplied diversity.

This clonotype was seen only a few times. The antigen is unknown. Unique molecular identifiers were used to barcode this TCRbeta library. Using its own MiXCR run on the PCR reads, TCRdb lists one record per CDR3 protein. This repertoire shows hundreds of thousands of distinct CDR3 sequences, around a tenth found once; its top ten account for around 7.6%. The sequenced sample was PBMCs, obtained before TCRalphabeta/CD19-depleted stem cell transplant. The sequence derives from a boy under two years old with acute myeloid leukemia, due to receive a stem cell transplant. The rearrangement links TRBV7-2 to TRBJ2-3; 9 nucleotides agree with TRBD2. The CDR3 nucleotides read TGTGCCAGCAGAGCAGCGGGGGGCAACACAGATACGCAGTATTTT. It yields the protein CASRAAGGNTDTQYF.